The clone carrying this T cell receptor (beta chain) came up many times. The data stem from a study of human T cells and chemical hapten exposure. TCRdb itself ran the RACE reads through MiXCR, one entry per CDR3 protein. Among a few hundred thousand distinct CDR3 sequences listed, about 5.4% were seen once. Time point specified: pre-sensitization, week 0. Sample treatment: therapeutic diphenylcyclopropenone sensitization with weekly scalp DPC. Someone pulled total RNA out of unfractionated whole blood. Germline CDR1 reads MNHNY; CDR2 reads SVGAGI (reference sequence). With 3 bases removed from V and 5 bases from J, the gap between germline ends came to 13 bases. The CDR3 totals 14 residues.

The genes are TRBV6-6 and TRBJ1-1, with D perhaps matching TRBD1 (5 bases). The specimen was whole blood, collected in connection with sensitization to the hapten diphenylcyclopropenone (DPC). The sequence was obtained from a woman aged 18-35 years with alopecia areata. Some clones in this sample may be carry-over from other donors' samples. CDR3 sequence: CASSYGGWKTEAFF. In DNA form, the CDR3 reads TGTGCCAGCAGTTATGGGGGGTGGAAAACTGAAGCTTTCTTT.